This T cell receptor (beta chain) originates from a study of T cell changes during pregnancy in multiple sclerosis (dated by TCRdb to about 2019). Describing the broader study: Changes in the T cell repertoire over the course of pregnancy were examined in this study in women with multiple sclerosis.

The germline V gene encodes CDR1 MDHEN and CDR2 SYDVKM. The germline ends are 18 bases apart after V is trimmed by 6 bases and J by 0 bases. The cysteine opens and the phenylalanine closes a CDR3 of 16 amino acids. CDR3 DNA only is kept here, 48 bases in frame from base 1. The library was built by means of the immunoSEQ multiplex PCR assay. TCRdb provides this immuneACCESS table in a form limited to in-frame rearrangements. Some clones are lacking; in checked studies, under half of them reflect an unresolved V gene, and why the rest are absent is not known. The sample records fewer than 110,000 clones, almost 95% of which are singletons. In total, the top ten clones hold more than 0.85% of the sample. As to this clone: No antigen is known for it. Per-base quality was not reported, and no clone a single base away is much larger than it.

This specimen consisted of peripheral blood, obtained after pregnancy. The sequence derives from a female donor with multiple sclerosis, enrolled in a pregnancy study. Here the chain combines TRBV28 and TRBJ2-7, with a tentative D gene TRBD1 over 7 matching bases. The bases are TGTGCCAGCAGGGAGGAGGGACAGCCGAGCTCCTACGAGCAGTACTTC. This codes for CASREEGQPSSYEQYF. Full variable domain (CDR3 extended with the reference TRBV28 and TRBJ2-7 proteins): DVKVTQSSRYLVKRTGEKVFLECVQDMDHENMFWYRQDPGLGLRLIYFSYDVKMKEKGDIPEGYSVSREKKERFSLILESASTNQTSMYLCASREEGQPSSYEQYFGPGTRLTVT.